A selection of T cell receptor beta chains follows, all from one sample in a study of blood T cell repertoires in COVID-19. Here immunoSEQ multiplex PCR was the method, and the copy in TCRdb shows in-frame clones only, minus some. The sample records roughly 260,000 clones, approximately 86% being singletons. Sequencing input: PBMCs or T cells enriched from blood (not recorded which). The origin of the receptors is a woman aged 25 to 45 with acute COVID-19. The CDR3 runs from the conserved cysteine through the conserved F or W. The order of the fields is CDR3 protein, V gene, D gene, J gene. The D gene is left open where the match is weak.

CASRSGQDGDEQYF	TRBV6-5	-	TRBJ2-7
CASSLAGGVAFF	TRBV11-2	-	TRBJ1-1
CASSLGLYTGELFF	TRBV27	-	TRBJ2-2
CASSLWRDGYTF	TRBV5-4	-	TRBJ1-2
CSGSGGSSTDTQYF	TRBV29-1	TRBD2	TRBJ2-3
CASSYSTGFSADTQYF	TRBV6-2/TRBV6-3	TRBD1	TRBJ2-3
CASSYSPLVPQETQYF	TRBV6-5	-	TRBJ2-5
CASTLGGVGNQPQHF	TRBV28	-	TRBJ1-5
CASSFITGGTGELFF	TRBV7-8	TRBD1	TRBJ2-2
CASSLALSGETEAFF	TRBV7-6	-	TRBJ1-1
CASSPTTVTGTPYEQYF	TRBV11-2	-	TRBJ2-7
CSVGGGTRGYTF	TRBV29-1	-	TRBJ1-2
CGGGRGFGQPQHF	TRBV6-5	-	TRBJ1-5
CASAWGGNSNQPQHF	TRBV6-5	-	TRBJ1-5
CASSIYSRGNTIYF	TRBV19	-	TRBJ1-3
CASTRQGAHQPQHF	TRBV19	TRBD1	TRBJ1-5
CASSLVTDGGEQFF	TRBV5-1	-	TRBJ2-1
CASIVGGGTEAFF	TRBV13	-	TRBJ1-1
CASGTLERGGLDTQYF	TRBV11-2	TRBD2	TRBJ2-3
CASRDRGLGTEAFF	TRBV27	TRBD1	TRBJ1-1
CASSSLTGDYGYTF	TRBV6-2/TRBV6-3	TRBD1	TRBJ1-2
CASSLEGSGGYTF	TRBV12-3/TRBV12-4	-	TRBJ1-2
CASSLRGTSGGQETQYF	TRBV11-2	TRBD2	TRBJ2-5
CASSHPGQTTNEKLFF	TRBV2	TRBD1	TRBJ1-4
CASSTLTDTEAFF	TRBV2	-	TRBJ1-1
CASSPGPGTEAFF	TRBV5-1	-	TRBJ1-1
CASSPDKFRETQYF	TRBV5-4	-	TRBJ2-5
CASSQGAGETGELFF	TRBV3-1/TRBV3-2	-	TRBJ2-2
CASRDRSYGETQYF	TRBV2	-	TRBJ2-5
CASRTDRAYNEQFF	TRBV6-5	TRBD1	TRBJ2-1
CASTGQLSGNTIYF	TRBV6-5	-	TRBJ1-3
CASSLRGQGYSNQPQHF	TRBV27	TRBD1	TRBJ1-5
CASSDRDRIANYGYTF	TRBV2	TRBD1	TRBJ1-2
CASSLSALNQPQHF	TRBV27	-	TRBJ1-5
CASSPSQGITEAFF	TRBV5-4	-	TRBJ1-1
CASSQDHSGDSQPQHF	TRBV4-2	TRBD1	TRBJ1-5
CASSFSSLGEQFF	TRBV11-2	-	TRBJ2-1
CASRTGTGWNTIYF	TRBV6-6	TRBD1	TRBJ1-3
CASSQAGQEMEAFF	TRBV3-1/TRBV3-2	TRBD1	TRBJ1-1
CASSYGQGGQPQHF	TRBV2	TRBD1	TRBJ1-5
CASKREYQETQYF	TRBV27	-	TRBJ2-5
CASSYGTGSYNEQFF	TRBV5-1	TRBD1	TRBJ2-1
CASSADRKYEQFF	TRBV10-2	TRBD1	TRBJ2-1
CASSPDRGHYGYTF	TRBV19	TRBD1	TRBJ1-2
CASTPRLDSGNTIYF	TRBV19	-	TRBJ1-3
CASSTDRVGEQFF	TRBV5-1	TRBD1	TRBJ2-1
CASSLASASGGLETQYF	TRBV7-8	TRBD2	TRBJ2-5
CAWRKRGEFSSYNEQFF	TRBV30	TRBD2	TRBJ2-1
CASSLTDSYEQYF	TRBV11-2	-	TRBJ2-7
CAISGAGSYEQYF	TRBV10-3	-	TRBJ2-7
CASSEGGGRTNEKLFF	TRBV10-2	-	TRBJ1-4
CASSEGGQRIATGELFF	TRBV6-1	TRBD1	TRBJ2-2
CASSEADPGTDTQYF	TRBV10-1	-	TRBJ2-3